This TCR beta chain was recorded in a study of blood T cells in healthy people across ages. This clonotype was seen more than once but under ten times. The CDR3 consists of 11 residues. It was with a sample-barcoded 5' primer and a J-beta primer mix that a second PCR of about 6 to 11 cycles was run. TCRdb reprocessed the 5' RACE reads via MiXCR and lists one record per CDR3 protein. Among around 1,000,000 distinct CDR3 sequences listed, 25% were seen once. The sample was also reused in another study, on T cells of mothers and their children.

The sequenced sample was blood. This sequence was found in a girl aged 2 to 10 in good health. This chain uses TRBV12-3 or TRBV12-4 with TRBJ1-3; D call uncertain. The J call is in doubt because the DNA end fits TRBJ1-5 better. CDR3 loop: CASSLRGDQHF. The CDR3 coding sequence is TGTGCCAGCAGCTTACGTGGGGATCAGCATTTT.